This T cell receptor beta chain was captured by sequencing in a study (dated by TCRdb to between 2014 and 2016). The study in broad terms: Whether tumor-infiltrating Tregs in breast cancer are recruited from blood Tregs or converted in situ from other CD4+ T cell subsets was tested. What the research found in general, with its limitations: The TCR alpha and beta sequences of tumor-infiltrating Tregs showed the greatest overlap with tumor naive CD4+ T cells, followed by blood naive CD4+ T cells. In terms of TCR gene usage, tumor memory CD4+ T cells clustered together with blood and lymph node memory CD4+ cells, as well as with lymph node naive CD4+ cells. The validation in the larger cohort was limited to a single TCR beta V-J rearrangement instead of whole repertoires.

Tregs were isolated as CD4+CD25+CD127-/low cells. Tregs, naive and memory CD4+ T cells from tumor, blood and ipsilateral draining lymph nodes of 5 or 6 breast cancer patients underwent full-length TCR alpha and beta sequencing. Tumor tissue, along with lymph nodes from ipsilateral axillary dissection, was perfused with PBS, minced, and then digested using collagenase I and hyaluronidase. Mononuclear cells from lymph nodes or 40 to 60 ml of peripheral blood were isolated by Ficoll density gradient centrifugation. FACS confirmed that the sorted cell populations were more than 90% pure. Full-length TCR variable regions were amplified by 5' RACE PCR with constant-region reverse primers, and semi-nested PCR with Nested Universal Primer A was subsequently performed. The ReliaPrep RNA Cell Miniprep System was used to extract total RNA, which was then reverse transcribed into 5'RACE-ready cDNA with the SMARTer RACE 5'/3' Kit. Full-length TCR alpha and beta libraries were barcoded with multiplex adaptors and sequenced on an Illumina MiSeq. The original pipeline was this. Sequencing data were pooled across the five patients for each of nine subset-tissue groups and compared by unsupervised clustering of TCR gene usage. The Morisita-Horn index, with shared sequences weighted by their contribution to each repertoire, was used to calculate repertoire similarity. The raw public reads went through TCRdb reprocessing: fastp at Q25, MiXCR clone calling, in-frame beta chains kept. Here each entry gathers all rows of one CDR3 protein and keeps the most common genes and DNA. It is TCRdb's table, rather than the study itself, that gives the V and J calls and clone size. Counted in this sample were about 43,000 distinct CDR3 sequences; 22% of them appeared once. Together, the top ten hold approximately 4.5% of the sample.

This clonotype was seen ten or more times. There is no known antigen for this receptor. The input lacks base qualities; no much larger clone sits a single base away. From the cysteine through the phenylalanine, the CDR3 covers 14 amino acids. Solely the CDR3 DNA is kept, with 42 bases framed from the first base. Compared with germline, V lacks 8 bases and J lacks 5 bases; bases without a gene match: 7. The germline V gene (reference sequence) provides CDR1 MNHEY and CDR2 SMNVEV. This receptor was obtained from a female donor with breast cancer. Sequenced sample: Tregs sorted from a lymph node. The sequence joins TRBV27 to TRBJ2-1; 9 bases in the middle match TRBD1. CDR3 region: CASSTGGSNNEQFF. The base sequence is TGTGCCAGCTCGACAGGGGGGTCTAACAATGAGCAGTTCTTC.